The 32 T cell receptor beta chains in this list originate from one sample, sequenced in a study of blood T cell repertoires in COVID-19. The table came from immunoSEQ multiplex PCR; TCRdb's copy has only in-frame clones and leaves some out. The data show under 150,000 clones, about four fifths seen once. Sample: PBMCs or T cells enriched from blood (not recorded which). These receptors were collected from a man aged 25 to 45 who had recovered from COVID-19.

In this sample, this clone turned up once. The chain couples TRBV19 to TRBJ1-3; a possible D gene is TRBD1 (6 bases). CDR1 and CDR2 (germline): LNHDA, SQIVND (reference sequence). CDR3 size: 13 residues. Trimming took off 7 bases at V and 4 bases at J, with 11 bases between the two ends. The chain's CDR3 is CASTRGPGNTIYF. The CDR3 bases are TGTGCCAGTACGCGGGGGCCCGGAAACACCATATATTTT.

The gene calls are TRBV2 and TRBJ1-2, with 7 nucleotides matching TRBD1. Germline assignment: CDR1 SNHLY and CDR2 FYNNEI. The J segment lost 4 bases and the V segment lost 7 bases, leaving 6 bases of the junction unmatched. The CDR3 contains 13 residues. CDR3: CASIPGQLYGYTF. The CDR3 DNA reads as TGTGCCAGCATCCCGGGACAGCTCTATGGCTACACCTTC. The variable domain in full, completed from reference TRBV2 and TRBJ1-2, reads EPEVTQTPSHQVTQMGQEVILRCVPISNHLYFYWYRQILGQKVEFLVSFYNNEISEKSEIFDDQFSVERPDGSNFTLKIRSTKLEDSAMYFCASIPGQLYGYTFGSGTRLTVV.

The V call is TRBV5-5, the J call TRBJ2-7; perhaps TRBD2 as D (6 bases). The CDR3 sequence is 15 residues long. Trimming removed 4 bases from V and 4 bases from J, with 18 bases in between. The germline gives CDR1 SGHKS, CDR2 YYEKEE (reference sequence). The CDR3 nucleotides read TGTGCCAGCAGCGCCGATTTCGGGGGAGGTTACGAGCAGTACGTC. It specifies CASSADFGGGYEQYV.

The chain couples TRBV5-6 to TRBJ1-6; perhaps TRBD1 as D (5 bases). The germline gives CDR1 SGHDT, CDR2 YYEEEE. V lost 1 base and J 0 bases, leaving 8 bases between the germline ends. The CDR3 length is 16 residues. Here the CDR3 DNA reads TGTGCCAGCAGCTTGAGGAGGGGCTCCTATAATTCACCCCTCCACTTT. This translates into CASSLRRGSYNSPLHF.

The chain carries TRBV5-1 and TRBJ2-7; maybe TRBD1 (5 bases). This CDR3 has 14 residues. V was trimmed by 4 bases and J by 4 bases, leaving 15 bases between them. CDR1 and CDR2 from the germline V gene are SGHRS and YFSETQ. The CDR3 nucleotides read TGCGCCAGCAGCATAGGTTCAGGGAAGTACGAGCAGTACTTC. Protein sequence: CASSIGSGKYEQYF.

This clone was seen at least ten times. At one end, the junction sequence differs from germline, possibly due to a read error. The CDR3 nucleotides read TGTGCCAGCAGCTTAACTAGCGGGGGGGCCTTGGTCTTC. Translating it yields CASSLTSGGALVF. The V gene is TRBV7-9, the J gene TRBJ2-1; 13 nucleotides align to TRBD2. This CDR3 comprises 13 residues. CDR1 is SEHNR and CDR2 is FQNEAQ in the germline V gene (reference sequence).

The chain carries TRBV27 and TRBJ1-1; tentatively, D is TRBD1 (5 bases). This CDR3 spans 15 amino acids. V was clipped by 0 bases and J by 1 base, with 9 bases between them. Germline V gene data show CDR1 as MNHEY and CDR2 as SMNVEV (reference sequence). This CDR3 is CASSLSGGTNTEAFF. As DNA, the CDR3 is TGTGCCAGCAGTTTATCGGGGGGAACGAACACTGAAGCTTTCTTT.

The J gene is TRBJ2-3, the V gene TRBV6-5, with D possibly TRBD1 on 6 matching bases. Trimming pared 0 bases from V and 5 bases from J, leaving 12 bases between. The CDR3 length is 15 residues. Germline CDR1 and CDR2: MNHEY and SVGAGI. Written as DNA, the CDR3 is TGTGCCAGCAGTTACTCCGGCCAGGGGAAAGATACGCAGTATTTT. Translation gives CASSYSGQGKDTQYF.

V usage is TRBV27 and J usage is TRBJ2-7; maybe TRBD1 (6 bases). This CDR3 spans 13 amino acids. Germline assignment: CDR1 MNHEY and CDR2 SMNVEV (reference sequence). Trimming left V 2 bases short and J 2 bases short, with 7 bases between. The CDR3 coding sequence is TGTGCCAGCAGTTTAGGACAGACCTACGAGCAGTACTTC. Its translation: CASSLGQTYEQYF.

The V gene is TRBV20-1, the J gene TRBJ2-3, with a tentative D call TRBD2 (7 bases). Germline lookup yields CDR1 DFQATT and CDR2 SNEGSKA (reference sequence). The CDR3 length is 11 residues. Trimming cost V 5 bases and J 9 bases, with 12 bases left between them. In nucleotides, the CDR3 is TGCAGTGCTCATACGGGGGGCACGCAGTATTTT. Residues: CSAHTGGTQYF.

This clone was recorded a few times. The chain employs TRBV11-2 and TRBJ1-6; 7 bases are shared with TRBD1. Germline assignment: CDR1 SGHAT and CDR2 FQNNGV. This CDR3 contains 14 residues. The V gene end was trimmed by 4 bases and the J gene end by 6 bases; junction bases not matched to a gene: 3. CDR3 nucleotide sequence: TGTGCCAGCAGCTGGAGACAGGGTAATTCACCCCTCCACTTT. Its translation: CASSWRQGNSPLHF.

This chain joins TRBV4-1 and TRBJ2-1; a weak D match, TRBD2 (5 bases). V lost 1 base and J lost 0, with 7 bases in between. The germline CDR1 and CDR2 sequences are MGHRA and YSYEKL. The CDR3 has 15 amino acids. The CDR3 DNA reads TGCGCCAGCAGCCAAGTAGGGAGCTCCTACAATGAGCAGTTCTTC. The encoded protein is CASSQVGSSYNEQFF.

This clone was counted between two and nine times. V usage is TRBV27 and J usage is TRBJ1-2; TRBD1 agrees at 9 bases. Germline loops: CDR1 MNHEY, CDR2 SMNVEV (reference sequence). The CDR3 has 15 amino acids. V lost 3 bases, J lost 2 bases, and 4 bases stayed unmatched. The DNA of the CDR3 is TGTGCCAGCAGTTTGATAGGACAGGGGAACTATGGCTACACCTTC. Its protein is CASSLIGQGNYGYTF.

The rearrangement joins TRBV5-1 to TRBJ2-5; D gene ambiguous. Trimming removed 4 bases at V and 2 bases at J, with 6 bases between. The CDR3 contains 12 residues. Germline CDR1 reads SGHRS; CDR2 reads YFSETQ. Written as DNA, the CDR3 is TGCGCCAGCAGCCAAGAGCAAGAGACCCAGTACTTC. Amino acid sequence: CASSQEQETQYF.

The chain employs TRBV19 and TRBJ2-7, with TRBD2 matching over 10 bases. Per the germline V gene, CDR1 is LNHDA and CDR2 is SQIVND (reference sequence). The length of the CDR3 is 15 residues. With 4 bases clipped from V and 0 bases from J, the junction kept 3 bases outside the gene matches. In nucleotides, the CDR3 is TGTGCCAGTAGTACACTAGCGGGGAGCTCCTACGAGCAGTACTTC. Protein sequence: CASSTLAGSSYEQYF.

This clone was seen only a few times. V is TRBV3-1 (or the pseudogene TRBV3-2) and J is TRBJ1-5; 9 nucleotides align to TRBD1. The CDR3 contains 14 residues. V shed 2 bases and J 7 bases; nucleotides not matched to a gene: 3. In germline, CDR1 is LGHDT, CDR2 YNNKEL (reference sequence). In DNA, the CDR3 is TGTGCCAGCAGCCAAACAGGGGGCACGCAGCCCCAGCATTTT. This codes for CASSQTGGTQPQHF.

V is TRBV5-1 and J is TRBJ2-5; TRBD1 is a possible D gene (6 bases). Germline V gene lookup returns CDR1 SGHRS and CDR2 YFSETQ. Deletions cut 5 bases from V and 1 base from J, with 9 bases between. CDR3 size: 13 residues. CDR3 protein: CASSRDIQETQYF. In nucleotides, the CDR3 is TGCGCCAGCAGTCGGGACATCCAAGAGACCCAGTACTTC.

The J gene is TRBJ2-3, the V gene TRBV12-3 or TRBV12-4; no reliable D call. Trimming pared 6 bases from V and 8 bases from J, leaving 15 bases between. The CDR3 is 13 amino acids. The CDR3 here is CASSPSPEPTQYF. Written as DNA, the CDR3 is TGTGCCAGCAGCCCGAGCCCTGAGCCTACGCAGTATTTT.

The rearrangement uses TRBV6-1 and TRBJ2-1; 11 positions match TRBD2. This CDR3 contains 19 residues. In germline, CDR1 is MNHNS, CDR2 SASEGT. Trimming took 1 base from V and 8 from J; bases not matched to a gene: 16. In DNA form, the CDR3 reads TGTGCCAGCAGTGAAGTTGTGGGCTGGCTAGCGGGAGGTGGTTATGAGCAGTTCTTC. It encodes CASSEVVGWLAGGGYEQFF.

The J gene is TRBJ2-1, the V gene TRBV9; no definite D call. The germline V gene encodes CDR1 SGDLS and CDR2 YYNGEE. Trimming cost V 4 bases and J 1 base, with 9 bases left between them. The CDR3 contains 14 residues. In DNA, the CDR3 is TGTGCCAGCAGCTCTCAGGCGTCCTACAATGAGCAGTTCTTC. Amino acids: CASSSQASYNEQFF.

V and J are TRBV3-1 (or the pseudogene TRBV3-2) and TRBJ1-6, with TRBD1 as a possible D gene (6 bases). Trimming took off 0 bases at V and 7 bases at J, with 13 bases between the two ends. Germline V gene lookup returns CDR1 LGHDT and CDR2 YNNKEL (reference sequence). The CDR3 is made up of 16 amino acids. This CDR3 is CASSQEGALGNSPLHF. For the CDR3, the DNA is TGTGCCAGCAGCCAAGAGGGGGCTCTGGGCAATTCACCCCTCCACTTT.

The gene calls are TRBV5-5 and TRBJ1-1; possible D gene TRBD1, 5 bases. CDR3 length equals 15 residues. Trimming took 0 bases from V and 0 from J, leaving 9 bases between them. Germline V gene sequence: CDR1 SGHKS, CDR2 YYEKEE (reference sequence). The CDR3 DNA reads TGTGCCAGCAGCTTGGTAGGACACCTGAACACTGAAGCTTTCTTT. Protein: CASSLVGHLNTEAFF.

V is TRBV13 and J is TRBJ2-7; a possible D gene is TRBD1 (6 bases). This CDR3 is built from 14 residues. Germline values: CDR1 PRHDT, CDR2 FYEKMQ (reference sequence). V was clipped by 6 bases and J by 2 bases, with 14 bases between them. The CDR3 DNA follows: TGTGCCAGCAGGTCCGGGACACCACCCTACGAGCAGTACTTC. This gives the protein CASRSGTPPYEQYF.

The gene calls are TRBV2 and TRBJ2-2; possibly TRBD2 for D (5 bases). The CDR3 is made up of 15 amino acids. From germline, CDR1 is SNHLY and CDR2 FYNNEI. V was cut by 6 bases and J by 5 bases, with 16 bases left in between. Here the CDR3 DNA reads TGTGCCAGCAGCGATCCCGGGATGCGGACCGGGGAGCTGTTTTTT. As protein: CASSDPGMRTGELFF.

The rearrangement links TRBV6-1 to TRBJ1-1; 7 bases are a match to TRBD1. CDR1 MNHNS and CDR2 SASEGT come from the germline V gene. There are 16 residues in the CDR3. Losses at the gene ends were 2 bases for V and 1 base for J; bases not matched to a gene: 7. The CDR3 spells CASSELRRGPNTEAFF. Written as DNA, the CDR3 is TGTGCCAGCAGTGAACTGAGGAGGGGGCCGAACACTGAAGCTTTCTTT.

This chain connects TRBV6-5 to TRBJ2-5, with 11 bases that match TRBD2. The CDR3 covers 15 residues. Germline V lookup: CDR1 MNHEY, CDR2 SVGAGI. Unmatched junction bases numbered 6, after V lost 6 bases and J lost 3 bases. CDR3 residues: CASSPTSGKEETQYF. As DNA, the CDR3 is TGTGCCAGCAGCCCGACTAGCGGGAAGGAAGAGACCCAGTACTTC.

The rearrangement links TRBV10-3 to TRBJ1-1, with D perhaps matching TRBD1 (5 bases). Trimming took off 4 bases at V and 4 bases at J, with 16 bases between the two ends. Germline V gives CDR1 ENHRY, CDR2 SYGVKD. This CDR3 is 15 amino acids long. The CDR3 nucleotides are TGTGCCATCAGTGCCAGTGGGGAAGGGGCCACTGAAGCTTTCTTT. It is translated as CAISASGEGATEAFF.

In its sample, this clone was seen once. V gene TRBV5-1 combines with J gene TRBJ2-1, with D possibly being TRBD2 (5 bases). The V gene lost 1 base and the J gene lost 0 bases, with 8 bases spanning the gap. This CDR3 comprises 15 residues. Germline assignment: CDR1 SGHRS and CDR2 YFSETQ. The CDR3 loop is CASSLRGSSYNEQFF. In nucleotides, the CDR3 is TGCGCCAGCAGCTTGCGGGGAAGCTCCTACAATGAGCAGTTCTTC. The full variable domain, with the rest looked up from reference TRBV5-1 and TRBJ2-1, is KAGVTQTPRYLIKTRGQQVTLSCSPISGHRSVSWYQQTPGQGLQFLFEYFSETQRNKGNFPGRFSGRQFSNSRSEMNVSTLELGDSALYLCASSLRGSSYNEQFFGPGTRLTVL.

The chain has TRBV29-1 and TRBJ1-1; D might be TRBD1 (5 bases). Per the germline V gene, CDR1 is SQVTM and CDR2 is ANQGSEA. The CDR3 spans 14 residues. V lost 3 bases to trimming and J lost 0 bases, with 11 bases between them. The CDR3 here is CSVDGGTMNTEAFF. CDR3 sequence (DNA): TGCAGCGTTGACGGGGGAACCATGAACACTGAAGCTTTCTTT.

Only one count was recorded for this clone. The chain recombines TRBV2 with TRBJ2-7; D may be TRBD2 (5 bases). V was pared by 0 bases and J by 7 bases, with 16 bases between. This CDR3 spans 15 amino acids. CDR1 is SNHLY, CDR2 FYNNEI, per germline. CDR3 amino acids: CASSEAGDPSFEQYF. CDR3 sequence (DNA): TGTGCCAGCAGTGAAGCGGGTGACCCTAGCTTTGAGCAGTACTTC.

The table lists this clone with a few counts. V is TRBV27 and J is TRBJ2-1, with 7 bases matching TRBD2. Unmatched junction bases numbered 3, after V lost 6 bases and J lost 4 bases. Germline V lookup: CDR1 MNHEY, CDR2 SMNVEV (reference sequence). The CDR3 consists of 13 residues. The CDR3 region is CASRILAYNEQFF. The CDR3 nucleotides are TGTGCCAGCAGAATACTAGCGTACAATGAGCAGTTCTTC.

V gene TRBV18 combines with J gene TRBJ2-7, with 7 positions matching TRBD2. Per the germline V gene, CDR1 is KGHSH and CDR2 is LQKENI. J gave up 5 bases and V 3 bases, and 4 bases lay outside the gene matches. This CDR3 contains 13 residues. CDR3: CASSPSGTNEQYV. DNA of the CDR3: TGTGCCAGCTCACCCTCCGGGACTAACGAGCAGTACGTC.